Presented here are 5 T cell receptor beta chains from one specimen sequenced in a study of tumor-infiltrating lymphocytes in primary liver carcinoma. From roughly 20-30 mg of unsorted bulk tissue, DNA and RNA were co-extracted together. TCR beta cDNA was prepared out of roughly 0.5 ug total RNA by means of a constant-region primer. Slightly modified ARM-PCR, run as three nested multiplex PCR rounds, produced the TCR beta libraries. A C-beta reverse primer was combined with TRBV1-TRBV30 forward primers in the first two PCR rounds, and each round had around 10 cycles. TCRdb reprocessed the multiplex PCR reads with MiXCR, giving one entry per CDR3 protein. The data hold 150,000 to 200,000 distinct CDR3 sequences, with 70% to 90% observed a single time. Sequenced sample: tumor tissue from primary liver carcinoma. The receptors were sampled from a man aged 35 to 55 with primary liver carcinoma and hepatitis B virus infection.

The sample holds one count of this clonotype. A read error may produce the germline difference seen at one junction end. The gene calls are TRBV29-1 and TRBJ2-1; 8 nucleotides line up with TRBD2. CDR3 length: 14 amino acids. Germline V gives CDR1 SQVTM, CDR2 ANQGSEA. The CDR3, as DNA: TGCAGCGTCCAAGCGGGAGACTCCTACATTGAGCAGTTTTTC. Translated: CSVQAGDSYIEQFF.

Concerning this clonotype: In this CDR3 the conserved last residue, phenylalanine or tryptophan, is missing, so a read error is likely. V is TRBV14 and J is TRBJ2-1, with 8 positions matching TRBD2. Looked up from germline, CDR1 is SGHDN and CDR2 is FVKESK. The CDR3 totals 16 residues. The CDR3 DNA sequence: TGTGCCAGCAGTGCCGTAGCGGGATGGGTGAACAAAGAGCAGTTCCTC. This codes for CASSAVAGWVNKEQFL.

As for this clonotype: At one of its ends the junction is not consistent with the germline gene, which may arise from a read error. The chain's CDR3 is CASSDRTVQESQYF. DNA of the CDR3: TGTGCCAGCAGCGATCGTACCGTCCAAGAGAGCCAGTACTTC. V is TRBV5-4 and J is TRBJ2-5, with D unresolved. Germline loops: CDR1 SGHNT, CDR2 YYREEE (reference sequence). This CDR3 spans 14 amino acids.

Comment on this clonotype: A read error may produce the germline difference seen at one junction end. The V call is TRBV10-2, the J call TRBJ2-1; TRBD1 might be the D (5 bases). The CDR3 contains 12 residues. Germline CDR1 is WSHSY and CDR2 is SAAADI. The CDR3, as DNA: TGCGTCAGCAGCAGGGTATACAATGAGCAGTTCTTC. It translates to CVSSRVYNEQFF.

Details on this clonotype: A single base separates this from a much larger clone, so it may be a read error. This rearrangement joins TRBV24-1 to TRBJ2-5, with a weak D call TRBD1 (6 bases). The CDR3 length is 14 residues. Germline values: CDR1 KGHDR, CDR2 SFDVKD. CDR3 loop: CATSDPGTKEIQYF. The CDR3 coding sequence is TGTGCCACCAGTGATCCCGGGACAAAAGAGATCCAGTACTTC.